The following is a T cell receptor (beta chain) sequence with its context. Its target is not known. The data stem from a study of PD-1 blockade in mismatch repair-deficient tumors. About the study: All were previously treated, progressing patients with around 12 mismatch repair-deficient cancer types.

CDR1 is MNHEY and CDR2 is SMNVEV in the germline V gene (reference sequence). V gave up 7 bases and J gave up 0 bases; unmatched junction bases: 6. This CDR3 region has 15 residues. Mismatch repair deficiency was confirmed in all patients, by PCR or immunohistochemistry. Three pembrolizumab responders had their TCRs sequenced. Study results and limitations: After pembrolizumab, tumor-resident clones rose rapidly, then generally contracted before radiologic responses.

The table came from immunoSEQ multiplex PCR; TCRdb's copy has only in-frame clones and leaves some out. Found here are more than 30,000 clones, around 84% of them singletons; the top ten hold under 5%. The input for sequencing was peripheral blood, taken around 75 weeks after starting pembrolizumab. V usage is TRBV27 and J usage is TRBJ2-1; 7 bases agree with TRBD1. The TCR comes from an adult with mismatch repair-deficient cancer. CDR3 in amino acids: CASNSGQTSYNEQFF. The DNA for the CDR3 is TGTGCCAGCAATTCGGGACAGACCTCCTACAATGAGCAGTTCTTC.